Listed below are T cell receptor beta chains from one sample, sequenced in a study of Graves' ophthalmopathy and Graves' hyperthyroidism. TCRdb analysed the multiplex PCR reads with MiXCR anew, one entry per CDR3 protein. The repertoire holds around 1.1 million distinct CDR3 sequences, with about two fifths as singletons. The sample consisted of peripheral blood or thyroid tissue (not recorded which). The receptors shown here come from an adult man with Graves' hyperthyroidism. Both conserved end residues are part of each CDR3. The order of the fields is clone size, J gene, V gene, D gene, CDR3 protein, CDR3 DNA. The D gene is left open where the match is weak. Size values are once, few and many counts, or a class for expanded clones, and some rows have none.

abundance: many
j_gene: TRBJ2-7
v_gene: TRBV2
d_gene: TRBD1
CDR3aa: CASSEVGQGTYEQYF
CDR3nt: TGTGCCAGCAGTGAAGTAGGACAGGGGACCTACGAGCAGTACTTC

abundance: many
j_gene: TRBJ2-5
v_gene: TRBV29-1
d_gene: -
CDR3aa: CSVEPGQWETQYF
CDR3nt: TGCAGCGTTGAGCCCGGTCAATGGGAGACCCAGTACTTC

abundance: -
j_gene: TRBJ1-4
v_gene: TRBV5-1
d_gene: TRBD1
CDR3aa: CASSPPGQGVNEKLFF
CDR3nt: TGCGCCAGCTCACCCCCGGGACAGGGAGTGAATGAAAAACTGTTTTTT

abundance: many
j_gene: TRBJ1-6
v_gene: TRBV11-2
d_gene: TRBD1
CDR3aa: CASSSIQGANSPLHF
CDR3nt: TGTGCCAGCAGCTCGATACAGGGGGCTAATTCACCCCTCCACTTT

abundance: many
j_gene: TRBJ2-5
v_gene: TRBV7-7
d_gene: -
CDR3aa: CASTPGGGETQYF
CDR3nt: TGTGCCAGCACCCCAGGGGGGGGAGAGACCCAGTACTTC

abundance: -
j_gene: TRBJ2-5
v_gene: TRBV7-9
d_gene: -
CDR3aa: CASSYSRQQGTQYF
CDR3nt: TGTGCCAGCAGTTACTCTCGGCAGCAAGGGACCCAGTACTTC

abundance: -
j_gene: TRBJ1-1
v_gene: TRBV5-6
d_gene: TRBD1
CDR3aa: CASMRGPGRNTEAFF
CDR3nt: TGTGCCAGCATGAGGGGGCCTGGGAGGAACACTGAAGCTTTCTTT

abundance: -
j_gene: TRBJ2-7
v_gene: TRBV29-1
d_gene: -
CDR3aa: CSVSEGTHTTF
CDR3nt: TGCAGCGTGAGTGAGGGGACCCATACCACCTTC

abundance: -
j_gene: TRBJ2-3
v_gene: TRBV2
d_gene: -
CDR3aa: CASTRTLNTDTQYF
CDR3nt: TGTGCCAGCACCCGGACCTTAAACACAGATACGCAGTATTTT

abundance: few
j_gene: TRBJ2-5
v_gene: TRBV5-1
d_gene: TRBD2
CDR3aa: CASSLVAGSGETQYF
CDR3nt: TGCGCCAGCAGCTTGGTAGCGGGATCGGGAGAGACCCAGTACTTC

abundance: -
j_gene: TRBJ1-1
v_gene: TRBV7-2
d_gene: -
CDR3aa: CASSLAGTRAFF
CDR3nt: TGTGCCAGCAGCTTAGCAGGGACCAGAGCTTTCTTT

abundance: few
j_gene: TRBJ1-1
v_gene: TRBV6-5
d_gene: TRBD1
CDR3aa: CATGTGAYEAFF
CDR3nt: TGTGCCACCGGGACAGGAGCCTATGAAGCTTTCTTT

abundance: -
j_gene: TRBJ1-2
v_gene: TRBV12-3/TRBV12-4
d_gene: TRBD1
CDR3aa: CASSPSDRAVGGYTF
CDR3nt: TGTGCCAGCAGCCCCTCGGACAGGGCGGTTGGTGGCTACACCTTC

abundance: -
j_gene: TRBJ2-7
v_gene: TRBV20-1
d_gene: TRBD1
CDR3aa: CSAGSLGDRAYEQYF
CDR3nt: TGCAGTGCTGGAAGTCTCGGGGACAGGGCTTACGAGCAGTACTTC

abundance: many
j_gene: TRBJ1-2
v_gene: TRBV12-3/TRBV12-4
d_gene: -
CDR3aa: CASSLRTNYGYTF
CDR3nt: TGTGCCAGCAGCCTCCGAACTAACTATGGCTACACCTTC

abundance: few
j_gene: TRBJ1-1
v_gene: TRBV10-3
d_gene: -
CDR3aa: CAGSYARNTEAFF
CDR3nt: TGTGCCGGCAGTTACGCGAGGAACACTGAAGCTTTCTTT

abundance: -
j_gene: TRBJ2-7
v_gene: TRBV20-1
d_gene: -
CDR3aa: CSGDPGHYEQYF
CDR3nt: TGCAGTGGAGATCCGGGACACTACGAGCAGTACTTC

abundance: once
j_gene: TRBJ2-7
v_gene: TRBV29-1
d_gene: -
CDR3aa: CSASLATSYEQYF
CDR3nt: TGCAGTGCTAGCCTGGCCACCTCCTACGAGCAGTACTTC

abundance: many
j_gene: TRBJ1-1
v_gene: TRBV7-9
d_gene: -
CDR3aa: CASSPPGRLMNTEAFF
CDR3nt: TGTGCCAGCAGCCCGCCCGGTCGGCTCATGAACACTGAAGCTTTCTTT

abundance: many
j_gene: TRBJ1-5
v_gene: TRBV10-2
d_gene: -
CDR3aa: CASSEWSYSNQPQHF
CDR3nt: TGCGCCAGCAGTGAGTGGTCTTATAGCAATCAGCCCCAGCATTTT

abundance: -
j_gene: TRBJ1-2
v_gene: TRBV24-1
d_gene: -
CDR3aa: CATARGTYGYTF
CDR3nt: TGTGCCACGGCGAGAGGGACCTATGGCTACACCTTC

abundance: many
j_gene: TRBJ2-7
v_gene: TRBV19
d_gene: -
CDR3aa: CASTGPSGFEQYF
CDR3nt: TGTGCCAGTACGGGACCCAGCGGTTTTGAGCAGTACTTC

abundance: -
j_gene: TRBJ1-4
v_gene: TRBV7-6
d_gene: -
CDR3aa: CASSVFSEKLFF
CDR3nt: TGTGCCAGCAGCGTGTTCTCTGAAAAACTGTTTTTT